This T cell receptor beta chain originates from a study of blood T cells in healthy people across ages. General study results and limits: The CMV status of each donor remained undetermined, and this could have confounded shifts in expanded clonotypes.

V lost 1 base and J 10 bases, leaving 14 bases between the germline ends. The CDR3 sequence is 14 residues long. Per the germline V gene, CDR1 is SGHTA and CDR2 is FQGNSA. For the second PCR, which ran for about 7 to 11 cycles, a sample-barcoded 5' primer and a J-beta primer mix were used. TCRdb used MiXCR to reprocess the 5' RACE reads, holding one entry per CDR3 protein. The table includes fewer than 950,000 distinct CDR3 sequences, 53% detected once. A remark on this clonotype: No antigen is known for it.

The study drew donors from healthy Caucasian individuals in Russia aged roughly 6 to 90. The V gene is TRBV7-2, the J gene TRBJ2-1; D not certain. Sequencing input: blood. This sequence originates from an elderly man in good health. DNA for the CDR3: TGTGCCAGCAGCTTAGAAGATAGGTCTATCGAGCAGTTCTTC. This sequence encodes CASSLEDRSIEQFF.